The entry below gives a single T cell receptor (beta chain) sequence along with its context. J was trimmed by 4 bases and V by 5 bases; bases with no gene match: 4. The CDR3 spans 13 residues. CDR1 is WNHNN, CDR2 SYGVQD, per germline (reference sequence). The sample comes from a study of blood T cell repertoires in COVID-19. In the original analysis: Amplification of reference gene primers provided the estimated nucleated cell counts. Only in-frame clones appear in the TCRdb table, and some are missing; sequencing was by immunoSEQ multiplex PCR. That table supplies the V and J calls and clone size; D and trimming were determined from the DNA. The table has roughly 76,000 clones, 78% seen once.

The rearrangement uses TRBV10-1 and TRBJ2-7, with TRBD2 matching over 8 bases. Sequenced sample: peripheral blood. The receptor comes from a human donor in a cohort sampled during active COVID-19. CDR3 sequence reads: CASSLSGSYEQYF. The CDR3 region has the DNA TGCGCCAGCAGTTTGAGCGGGAGTTACGAGCAGTACTTC.